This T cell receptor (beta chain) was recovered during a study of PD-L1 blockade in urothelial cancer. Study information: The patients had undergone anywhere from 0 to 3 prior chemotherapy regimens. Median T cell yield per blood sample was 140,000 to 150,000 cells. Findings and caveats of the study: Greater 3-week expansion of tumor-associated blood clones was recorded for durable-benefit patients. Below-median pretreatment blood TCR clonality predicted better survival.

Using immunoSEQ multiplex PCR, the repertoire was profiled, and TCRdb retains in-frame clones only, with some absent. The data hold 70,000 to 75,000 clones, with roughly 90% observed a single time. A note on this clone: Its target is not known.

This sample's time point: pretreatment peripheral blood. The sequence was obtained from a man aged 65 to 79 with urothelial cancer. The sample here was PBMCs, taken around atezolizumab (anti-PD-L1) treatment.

The CDR3 region is CATPPPLRGSYEQYF. The CDR3 coding sequence is TGTGCCACCCCTCCCCCCCTCCGAGGGTCTTACGAGCAGTACTTC. The V call is TRBV28, the J call TRBJ2-7, with D possibly being TRBD2 (5 bases). Trimming removed 10 bases from V and 4 bases from J, with 23 bases in between. Germline lookup yields CDR1 MDHEN and CDR2 SYDVKM. The CDR3 extends over 15 amino acids.